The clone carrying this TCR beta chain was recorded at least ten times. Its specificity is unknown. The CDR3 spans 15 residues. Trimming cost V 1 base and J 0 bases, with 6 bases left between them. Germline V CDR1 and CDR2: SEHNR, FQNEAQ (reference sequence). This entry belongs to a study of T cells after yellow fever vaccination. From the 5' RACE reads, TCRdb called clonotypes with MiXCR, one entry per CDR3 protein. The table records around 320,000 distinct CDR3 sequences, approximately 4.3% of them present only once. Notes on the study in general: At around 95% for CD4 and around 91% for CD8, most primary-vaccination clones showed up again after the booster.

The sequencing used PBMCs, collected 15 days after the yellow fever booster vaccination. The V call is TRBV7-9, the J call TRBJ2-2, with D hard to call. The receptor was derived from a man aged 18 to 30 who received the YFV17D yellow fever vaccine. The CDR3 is CASSLVLANTGELFF. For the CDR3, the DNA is TGTGCCAGCAGCTTAGTCCTCGCGAACACCGGGGAGCTGTTTTTT.